This T cell receptor beta chain was identified during a study of T cell responses to AZD1222 COVID-19 vaccine (dated by TCRdb to the early 2020s). Broadly, across the study: A total of over 230 trial participants underwent TCR sequencing, of whom 207 received two doses of AZD1222 and approximately 25 received two doses of the MenACWY control vaccine. Enrollment into the trials was organized by age into subgroups of 18-55, 56-69 and 70-plus years, and those subgroups contained approximately 160, 26 and 62 TCR-sequenced participants, respectively. Overall results and qualifications from the work: After two AZD1222 doses, both the breadth and the depth of spike-specific TCRs were significantly higher than at day 0 and than in MenACWY recipients. The 56-69-year group was small, and its depth increase did not reach significance, likely because of low power. Reportedly, close to half of the unique spike-specific TCRs recognized epitopes lying outside the regions that are mutated in the B.1.351 and B.1.1.7 variants. Participants were mostly white British and included more females than males, and it was suggested by the authors that clonal diversity may have been underestimated. Conclusions about previously exposed vaccinees are limited, since just six AZD1222 recipients were seropositive for SARS-CoV-2 at baseline. The whole spike protein was spanned by vaccine-associated CD4 TCRs, and dominant responses were seen in regions 160-218 and 743-854. No day 14 peak-response samples were available, so repertoires were characterized only after the peak T cell response.

The CDR3 regions of human TCRbeta chains were analyzed by immunosequencing. The authors' analysis ran thus. Repertoire TCRs were checked for matches against a reference library of SARS-CoV-2-specific TCRs that had been generated using the MIRA antigen-specificity platform. Breadth meant the fraction of unique TCRs that were SARS-CoV-2-associated, whereas depth meant the fraction of total T cells that were SARS-CoV-2-associated. Using the MIRA data, each spike-specific TCR was mapped to the spike region that the TCR reacts to and placed in a CD4 or CD8 class. Log10-transformed breadth and depth values were compared by one-way ANOVA with Sidak's multiple comparisons tests. Entries here come from immuneACCESS through TCRdb and include only in-frame sequences with V and J called. Some clones fail to appear in such tables; in the studies checked, an unresolved V gene covers under half of the shortfall, and the cause of the remainder is unknown. Clone size and V and J calls were adopted from that table, with D and trimming inferred from the DNA. In this sample the table shows over 70,000 clones, about 90% of which occur a single time. The ten largest clones capture about a tenth of the sample.

In the case of this clone: Its antigen target is currently unknown. Per-base qualities were not stored, and no clone one base away is much larger.

Via the germline V gene (reference sequence), CDR1 is LNHNV and CDR2 YYDKDF. V loses 0 bases at its end and J loses 6 bases; junction bases beyond the gene matches: 2. The CDR3 runs 15 residues from the cysteine to the phenylalanine. Just CDR3 DNA is preserved here, 45 bases in frame from base 1. The time point label on this specimen signifies: baseline before first vaccination. The treatment or condition label on this specimen signifies: meningococcal conjugate vaccine given as trial control. The vaccinee samples were drawn from two UK trials, COV001 and COV002, one of which was a single-blind randomized controlled phase 2/3 trial testing AZD1222 (ChAdOx1 nCoV-19) in healthy adults. Trial participant PBMC samples were collected at day 0 and day 28 after the second dose for TCRbeta chain sequencing.

This TCR came from an adult in good health. The sequences come from peripheral blood, collected on day 0 of MenACWY control vaccination. The rearrangement combines TRBV15 with TRBJ1-5; 10 bases in the junction line up with TRBD1. DNA sequence: TGTGCCACCAGCAGAGATAGACAGGGGGCTCAGCCCCAGCATTTT. It codes for CATSRDRQGAQPQHF. With the rest looked up from the reference TRBV15 and TRBJ1-5 genes rather than sequenced, the full variable domain is DAMVIQNPRYQVTQFGKPVTLSCSQTLNHNVMYWYQQKSSQAPKLLFHYYDKDFNNEADTPDNFQSRRPNTSFCFLDIRSPGLGDTAMYLCATSRDRQGAQPQHFGDGTRLSIL.